A selection of T cell receptor beta chains follows, all from one sample in a study of response to subunit inactivated influenza vaccine. TCRdb analysed the RT-PCR reads with MiXCR anew, one entry per CDR3 protein. The table lists approximately 250,000 distinct CDR3 sequences, 9.5% to 15% of them singletons, with roughly 7.7% in the top ten. The specimen was non-naive T cells sorted from PBMCs, collected 14 days before vaccination. The receptor set was obtained from a man aged 50 to 59 who received an inactivated influenza vaccine. Both conserved end residues are part of each CDR3. A D gene is named only where the DNA matches it firmly. Expanded clones get a size class; other rows say once, few or many, or leave the size out.

len: 14; j_gene: TRBJ1-2; v_gene: TRBV7-9; abundance: many; d_gene: TRBD1; CDR3aa: CASSVGTGSLGYTF; CDR3nt: TGTGCCAGCAGCGTCGGGACAGGGTCCCTTGGCTACACCTTC
len: 14; j_gene: TRBJ2-1; v_gene: TRBV20-1; abundance: NA; d_gene: TRBD2; CDR3aa: CSAPKDSGSREQFF; CDR3nt: TGCAGTGCTCCAAAAGATAGCGGGAGTCGTGAGCAGTTCTTC
len: 14; j_gene: TRBJ1-2; v_gene: TRBV19; abundance: NA; d_gene: TRBD1; CDR3aa: CASREQGVNYGYTF; CDR3nt: TGTGCCAGCCGAGAACAGGGGGTAAACTATGGCTACACCTTC
len: 14; j_gene: TRBJ1-1; v_gene: TRBV6-1; abundance: few; d_gene: NA; CDR3aa: CASTPGGVSTEAFF; CDR3nt: TGTGCCAGCACCCCTGGCGGGGTAAGCACTGAAGCTTTCTTT
len: 14; j_gene: TRBJ1-2; v_gene: TRBV12-3/TRBV12-4; abundance: NA; d_gene: TRBD1; CDR3aa: CASNWGQSHYGYTF; CDR3nt: TGTGCCAGCAACTGGGGACAGTCTCACTATGGCTACACCTTC
len: 13; j_gene: TRBJ2-7; v_gene: TRBV27; abundance: few; d_gene: NA; CDR3aa: CASSRVGNLEQYF; CDR3nt: TGTGCCAGCTCACGCGTCGGCAATCTCGAGCAGTACTTC
len: 12; j_gene: TRBJ2-1; v_gene: TRBV30; abundance: many; d_gene: NA; CDR3aa: CASSDSYNEQFF; CDR3nt: TGTGCCTCTAGCGACTCCTACAATGAGCAGTTCTTC
len: 13; j_gene: TRBJ1-2; v_gene: TRBV4-2; abundance: few; d_gene: TRBD1; CDR3aa: CASSQGDRGQYTF; CDR3nt: TGTGCCAGCAGCCAAGGCGACAGGGGACAATACACCTTC
len: 15; j_gene: TRBJ2-1; v_gene: TRBV7-2; abundance: many; d_gene: TRBD2; CDR3aa: CASSLGGLAGNEQFF; CDR3nt: TGTGCCAGCAGCTTAGGAGGACTAGCGGGCAATGAGCAGTTCTTC
len: 13; j_gene: TRBJ2-7; v_gene: TRBV5-1; abundance: NA; d_gene: NA; CDR3aa: CASRQRSSYEQYF; CDR3nt: TGCGCCAGTAGACAGAGAAGCTCCTACGAGCAGTACTTC
len: 13; j_gene: TRBJ2-7; v_gene: TRBV21-1; abundance: few; d_gene: NA; CDR3aa: CASSSGLADEQYF; CDR3nt: TGTGCCAGCAGCAGCGGACTAGCTGACGAGCAGTACTTC
len: 14; j_gene: TRBJ2-3; v_gene: TRBV10-3; abundance: many; d_gene: TRBD1; CDR3aa: CAIRRGPDTDTQYF; CDR3nt: TGTGCCATCAGAAGGGGGCCGGACACAGATACGCAGTATTTT
len: 12; j_gene: TRBJ2-7; v_gene: TRBV20-1; abundance: NA; d_gene: NA; CDR3aa: CSASRSLGEQYF; CDR3nt: TGCAGTGCTAGCCGGAGTTTGGGCGAGCAGTACTTC
len: 13; j_gene: TRBJ1-5; v_gene: TRBV6-5; abundance: many; d_gene: NA; CDR3aa: CASSYHSGEPQHF; CDR3nt: TGTGCCAGCAGTTATCACAGCGGTGAGCCCCAGCATTTT
len: 15; j_gene: TRBJ2-1; v_gene: TRBV29-1; abundance: many; d_gene: TRBD2; CDR3aa: CSARGRTSGANEQFF; CDR3nt: TGCAGCGCAAGGGGTAGGACTAGCGGGGCCAATGAGCAGTTCTTC
len: 14; j_gene: TRBJ1-2; v_gene: TRBV5-6; abundance: NA; d_gene: NA; CDR3aa: CASSSGPKGSGYTF; CDR3nt: TGTGCCAGCAGCTCTGGGCCAAAAGGCAGTGGCTACACCTTC
len: 14; j_gene: TRBJ1-4; v_gene: TRBV7-9; abundance: NA; d_gene: TRBD1; CDR3aa: CASSPTGGREKLFF; CDR3nt: TGTGCCAGCAGCCCCACAGGGGGCAGGGAAAAACTGTTTTTT
len: 14; j_gene: TRBJ2-7; v_gene: TRBV4-1; abundance: many; d_gene: NA; CDR3aa: CASSQPRQAYEQYF; CDR3nt: TGCGCCAGCAGCCAGCCTCGACAGGCCTACGAGCAGTACTTC
len: 13; j_gene: TRBJ2-7; v_gene: TRBV29-1; abundance: many; d_gene: NA; CDR3aa: CSVVRLGSYEQYF; CDR3nt: TGCAGCGTTGTCCGACTCGGCTCCTACGAGCAGTACTTC
len: 14; j_gene: TRBJ2-7; v_gene: TRBV5-1; abundance: once; d_gene: TRBD1; CDR3aa: CASSVDRGLYEQYF; CDR3nt: TGCGCCAGCAGCGTGGACAGGGGGCTATACGAGCAGTACTTC
len: 14; j_gene: TRBJ2-2; v_gene: TRBV5-1; abundance: NA; d_gene: NA; CDR3aa: CASSSNDGGGELFF; CDR3nt: TGCGCCAGCAGCTCGAACGACGGGGGCGGGGAGCTGTTTTTT
len: 16; j_gene: TRBJ2-5; v_gene: TRBV28; abundance: NA; d_gene: TRBD2; CDR3aa: CASSWTSGYGGETQYF; CDR3nt: TGTGCCAGCAGTTGGACTAGCGGTTATGGGGGAGAGACCCAGTACTTC
len: 15; j_gene: TRBJ2-7; v_gene: TRBV7-2; abundance: many; d_gene: TRBD2; CDR3aa: CASRVTSASSYEQYF; CDR3nt: TGTGCCAGCAGGGTGACTAGCGCCTCCTCCTACGAGCAGTACTTC
len: 14; j_gene: TRBJ2-1; v_gene: TRBV24-1; abundance: many; d_gene: NA; CDR3aa: CATRKDTSVNEQFF; CDR3nt: TGTGCCACCAGAAAGGACACCTCGGTCAATGAGCAGTTCTTC
len: 13; j_gene: TRBJ2-2; v_gene: TRBV5-1; abundance: few; d_gene: NA; CDR3aa: CASSLDQTGELFF; CDR3nt: TGCGCCAGCAGCTTGGATCAAACCGGGGAGCTGTTTTTT
len: 13; j_gene: TRBJ1-1; v_gene: TRBV15; abundance: few; d_gene: NA; CDR3aa: CAKEGGGVGEAFF; CDR3nt: TGTGCCAAAGAAGGGGGGGGAGTGGGTGAAGCTTTCTTT
len: 16; j_gene: TRBJ2-1; v_gene: TRBV7-9; abundance: many; d_gene: TRBD2; CDR3aa: CASSLDLAGARQEQFF; CDR3nt: TGTGCCAGCAGCTTAGATCTAGCGGGGGCACGCCAGGAGCAGTTCTTC
len: 15; j_gene: TRBJ2-3; v_gene: TRBV6-1; abundance: NA; d_gene: NA; CDR3aa: CASSEGFVGADTQYF; CDR3nt: TGTGCCAGCAGTGAGGGGTTCGTGGGAGCAGATACGCAGTATTTT
len: 15; j_gene: TRBJ1-3; v_gene: TRBV4-1; abundance: few; d_gene: NA; CDR3aa: CASSQVDRSGNTIYF; CDR3nt: TGCGCCAGCAGCCAAGTGGACCGCTCTGGAAACACCATATATTTT
len: 14; j_gene: TRBJ1-4; v_gene: TRBV27; abundance: few; d_gene: NA; CDR3aa: CASSGRTTNEKLFF; CDR3nt: TGTGCCAGCAGTGGACGGACAACTAATGAAAAACTGTTTTTT
len: 16; j_gene: TRBJ2-1; v_gene: TRBV28; abundance: NA; d_gene: TRBD2; CDR3aa: CASSLSSGGSYNEQFF; CDR3nt: TGTGCCAGCAGTTTATCCTCGGGGGGCTCCTACAATGAGCAGTTCTTC
len: 13; j_gene: TRBJ2-3; v_gene: TRBV9; abundance: few; d_gene: NA; CDR3aa: CASSVPGSDTQYF; CDR3nt: TGTGCCAGCAGCGTCCCCGGGTCAGATACGCAGTATTTT
len: 17; j_gene: TRBJ1-3; v_gene: TRBV4-3; abundance: few; d_gene: NA; CDR3aa: CASSQDPAGALGNTIYF; CDR3nt: TGCGCCAGCAGCCAAGATCCGGCAGGGGCGCTTGGAAACACCATATATTTT
len: 11; j_gene: TRBJ2-5; v_gene: TRBV12-3/TRBV12-4; abundance: NA; d_gene: NA; CDR3aa: CASSPGTSYWF; CDR3nt: TGTGCCAGCAGCCCCGGGACGTCGTATTGGTTC
len: 13; j_gene: TRBJ2-7; v_gene: TRBV29-1; abundance: NA; d_gene: TRBD1; CDR3aa: CSVGQGANYEQYF; CDR3nt: TGCAGCGTTGGACAGGGGGCGAACTACGAGCAGTACTTC
len: 14; j_gene: TRBJ1-1; v_gene: TRBV15; abundance: many; d_gene: NA; CDR3aa: CATSRPPGNTEAFF; CDR3nt: TGTGCCACCAGCAGACCACCCGGGAACACTGAAGCTTTCTTT
len: 15; j_gene: TRBJ2-1; v_gene: TRBV12-3/TRBV12-4; abundance: few; d_gene: TRBD2; CDR3aa: CASSSLLLAGNEQFF; CDR3nt: TGTGCCAGCAGTTCCCTTTTACTAGCGGGAAATGAGCAGTTCTTC
len: 14; j_gene: TRBJ2-3; v_gene: TRBV4-3; abundance: NA; d_gene: NA; CDR3aa: CASSPDSSTDTQYF; CDR3nt: TGCGCCAGCAGCCCGGACAGCAGCACAGATACGCAGTATTTT
len: 15; j_gene: TRBJ2-3; v_gene: TRBV7-2; abundance: few; d_gene: TRBD1; CDR3aa: CASSLRDRVPDTQYF; CDR3nt: TGTGCCAGCAGCTTGAGGGACAGGGTCCCAGATACGCAGTATTTT
len: 14; j_gene: TRBJ2-2; v_gene: TRBV12-3/TRBV12-4; abundance: many; d_gene: TRBD2; CDR3aa: CASSSRGSTGELFF; CDR3nt: TGTGCCAGCAGTTCGCGGGGGAGCACCGGGGAGCTGTTTTTT
len: 13; j_gene: TRBJ1-2; v_gene: TRBV7-9; abundance: many; d_gene: TRBD1; CDR3aa: CASSAGGNYGYTF; CDR3nt: TGTGCCAGCAGCGCAGGGGGGAACTATGGCTACACCTTC
len: 19; j_gene: TRBJ2-1; v_gene: TRBV2; abundance: few; d_gene: TRBD2; CDR3aa: CASILRTLFLAGAHNEQFF; CDR3nt: TGTGCCAGCATCCTCCGGACCCTTTTTCTAGCGGGAGCACACAATGAGCAGTTCTTC
len: 14; j_gene: TRBJ2-3; v_gene: TRBV5-1; abundance: NA; d_gene: TRBD2; CDR3aa: CASSELAGGDTQYF; CDR3nt: TGCGCCAGCAGTGAGCTAGCGGGAGGAGATACGCAGTATTTT
len: 13; j_gene: TRBJ1-1; v_gene: TRBV27; abundance: NA; d_gene: NA; CDR3aa: CASSLRSGSEAFF; CDR3nt: TGTGCCAGCAGTTTACGGTCGGGGTCAGAAGCTTTCTTT
len: 14; j_gene: TRBJ1-2; v_gene: TRBV6-1; abundance: many; d_gene: TRBD1; CDR3aa: CASSRDSHFYGYTF; CDR3nt: TGTGCCAGCAGTCGGGACAGCCACTTCTATGGCTACACCTTC
len: 15; j_gene: TRBJ2-1; v_gene: TRBV28; abundance: NA; d_gene: TRBD2; CDR3aa: CATSSGSGGRDEQFF; CDR3nt: TGTGCCACCTCTAGCGGGAGCGGAGGTCGCGATGAGCAGTTCTTC
len: 13; j_gene: TRBJ2-1; v_gene: TRBV7-9; abundance: few; d_gene: NA; CDR3aa: CASSPAGTHEQFF; CDR3nt: TGTGCCAGCAGCCCAGCCGGGACTCACGAGCAGTTCTTC
len: 15; j_gene: TRBJ2-5; v_gene: TRBV12-3/TRBV12-4; abundance: once; d_gene: TRBD1; CDR3aa: CASSPGQGIVETQYF; CDR3nt: TGTGCCAGCAGCCCAGGACAGGGGATAGTGGAGACCCAGTACTTC
len: 15; j_gene: TRBJ1-3; v_gene: TRBV9; abundance: NA; d_gene: NA; CDR3aa: CASSPHGSSGNTIYF; CDR3nt: TGTGCCAGCAGCCCTCACGGAAGCTCTGGAAACACCATATATTTT
len: 15; j_gene: TRBJ1-1; v_gene: TRBV3-1; abundance: few; d_gene: NA; CDR3aa: CASSQERVSGTEAFF; CDR3nt: TGTGCCAGCAGCCAAGAAAGGGTTTCGGGCACTGAAGCTTTCTTT
len: 13; j_gene: TRBJ1-1; v_gene: TRBV12-3/TRBV12-4; abundance: NA; d_gene: NA; CDR3aa: CASSVSRDIGAFF; CDR3nt: TGTGCCAGCAGTGTAAGCCGGGACATCGGAGCTTTCTTT
len: 15; j_gene: TRBJ1-4; v_gene: TRBV12-3/TRBV12-4; abundance: NA; d_gene: TRBD1; CDR3aa: CASSLAGTGNEKLFF; CDR3nt: TGTGCCAGCAGTTTAGCCGGGACAGGGAATGAAAAACTGTTTTTT